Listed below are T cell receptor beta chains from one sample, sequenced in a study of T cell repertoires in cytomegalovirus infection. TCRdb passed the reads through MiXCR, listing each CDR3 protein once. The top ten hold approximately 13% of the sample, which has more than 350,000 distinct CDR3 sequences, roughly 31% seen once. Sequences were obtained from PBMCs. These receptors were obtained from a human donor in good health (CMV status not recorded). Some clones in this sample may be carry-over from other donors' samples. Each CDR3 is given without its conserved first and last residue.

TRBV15	ATSNGVLPTSSYNSPLH
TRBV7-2	ASSILAGGISTGELF
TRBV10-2	ASTGLALEQF
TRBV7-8	ASSLMVNNEKLF
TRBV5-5	ASSSTGTGYGQY
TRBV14	ASSQRTGRASSYEQY
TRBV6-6	ASSYTSGVAYNEQF
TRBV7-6	ASSLGDGTRHGYT
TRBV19	ASSMSPGGQPQH
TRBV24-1	ATSQRGVQDTQY